The clone carrying this T cell receptor beta chain was picked up a small number of times. The source of the sample is a study of patients and donors after allogeneic stem cell transplantation. TCRdb itself ran the RT-PCR reads through MiXCR, one entry per CDR3 protein. The table shows approximately 170,000 distinct CDR3 sequences, with roughly 24% occurring only once. This clonotype was sampled from a human donor who was either an allogeneic HSCT recipient or a stem cell or donor lymphocyte infusion donor (not recorded which). It is not recorded whose cells these are; they may come from a transplant donor. The source material was blood, either unsorted or a sorted T cell fraction (not recorded which).

The CDR3 here is CASSLTGGVTEAFF. In nucleotides, the CDR3 is TGTGCCAGCAGTTTAACAGGGGGTGTCACTGAAGCTTTCTTT. V usage is TRBV6-2 or TRBV6-3 and J usage is TRBJ1-1; TRBD1 aligns across 8 bases. The CDR3 runs 14 residues. Unmatched junction bases numbered 5, after V lost 4 bases and J lost 4 bases. Germline values: CDR1 MNHEY, CDR2 SVGEGT.